The clone carrying this TCR beta chain was observed a few times. Its antigen is unknown. This sample is drawn from a study of Graves' ophthalmopathy and Graves' hyperthyroidism. Findings of the study overall: In separating ophthalmopathy from stable hyperthyroidism, a 13-signature model achieved nearly 90% sensitivity and 65% to 84% specificity. Blood also harbored most expanded thyroid clonotypes above 0.001 frequency.

The hyperthyroidism patients had a new diagnosis of under 2 months' duration and were aged 18 to 65. Orbital computed tomography and thyroid ultrasound, along with TRAb, serum thyroxine and clinical symptoms, underpinned diagnosis. Trimming left V 2 bases short and J 3 bases short, with 8 bases between. There are 14 residues in the CDR3. Germline loops: CDR1 SGHVS, CDR2 FQNEAQ. RNA transcripts yielded amplified TCR beta CDR3 regions. First-round RT-PCR relied on HTBI primers, and a second-round multiplex PCR came next. From the multiplex PCR reads, TCRdb called clonotypes with MiXCR, one entry per CDR3 protein. Of 1 million to 1.3 million distinct CDR3 sequences in the sample, about two fifths were seen once.

V and J are TRBV7-8 and TRBJ1-5; D is uncertain. The sequence was collected from an adult man with Graves' hyperthyroidism. Specimen: peripheral blood or thyroid tissue (not recorded which). Written as DNA, the CDR3 is TGTGCCAGCAGCTTACATAGAGTCAATCAGCCCCAGCATTTT. Its protein is CASSLHRVNQPQHF.